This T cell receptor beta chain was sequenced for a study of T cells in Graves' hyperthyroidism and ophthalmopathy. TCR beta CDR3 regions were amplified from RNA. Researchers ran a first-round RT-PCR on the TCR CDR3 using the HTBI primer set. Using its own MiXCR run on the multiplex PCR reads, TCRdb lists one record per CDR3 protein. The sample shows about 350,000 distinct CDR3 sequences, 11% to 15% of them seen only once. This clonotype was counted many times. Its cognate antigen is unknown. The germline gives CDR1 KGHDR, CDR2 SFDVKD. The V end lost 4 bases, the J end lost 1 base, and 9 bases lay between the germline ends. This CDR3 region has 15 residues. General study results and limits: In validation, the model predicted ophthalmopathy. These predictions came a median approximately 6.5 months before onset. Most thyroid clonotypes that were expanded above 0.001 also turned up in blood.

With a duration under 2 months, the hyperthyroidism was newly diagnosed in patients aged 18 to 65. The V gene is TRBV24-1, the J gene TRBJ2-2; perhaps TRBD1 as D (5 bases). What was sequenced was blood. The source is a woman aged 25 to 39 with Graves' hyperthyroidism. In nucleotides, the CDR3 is TGTGCCACCAGTGACACCAGGGTGAACACCGGGGAGCTGTTTTTT. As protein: CATSDTRVNTGELFF.